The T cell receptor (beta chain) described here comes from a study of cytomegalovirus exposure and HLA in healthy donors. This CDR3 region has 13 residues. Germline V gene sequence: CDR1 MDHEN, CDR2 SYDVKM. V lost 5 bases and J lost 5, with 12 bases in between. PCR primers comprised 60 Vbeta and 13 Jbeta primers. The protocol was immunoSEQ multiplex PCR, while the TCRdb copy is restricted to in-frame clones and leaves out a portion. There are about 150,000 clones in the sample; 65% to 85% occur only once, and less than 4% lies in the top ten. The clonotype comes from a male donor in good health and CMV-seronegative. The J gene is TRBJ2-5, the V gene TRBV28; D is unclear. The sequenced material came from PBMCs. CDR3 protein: CASSPSPRETQYF. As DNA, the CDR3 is TGTGCCAGCAGTCCGAGTCCTCGGGAGACCCAGTACTTC.